The 24 T cell receptor beta chains reported below all come from one sample, sequenced in a study of T-cell memory formation after mild COVID-19. One entry per CDR3 protein results from TCRdb running MiXCR on the 5' RACE reads. The sample lists 150,000 or so distinct CDR3 sequences, about 28% occurring once. Source material: PBMCs or a T cell subset sorted from them (not recorded which). All receptors come from an adult woman who had mild COVID-19 (a few samples of this study predate the infection). Cell type and time point are not known.

This sequence joins TRBV6-1 and TRBJ1-2; D unclear. The germline gives CDR1 MNHNS, CDR2 SASEGT. This CDR3 contains 15 residues. Trimming pared 0 bases from V and 8 bases from J, leaving 16 bases between. In DNA, the CDR3 is TGTGCCAGCAGTGAAGCGCTTAGGTCAACGGGCGGCTACACCTTC. Translating it yields CASSEALRSTGGYTF.

This clonotype has only a few counts. The gene calls are TRBV2 and TRBJ2-2; no reliable D call. Between the trimmed V and J ends, which lost 1 base and 5 bases, there was a span of 11 bases. Looked up from germline, CDR1 is SNHLY and CDR2 is FYNNEI. The CDR3 is made up of 15 amino acids. CDR3 in amino acids: CASSEERSRTGELFF. CDR3 in DNA: TGTGCCAGCAGTGAAGAGAGGAGTAGGACCGGGGAGCTGTTTTTT.

The chain carries TRBV3-1 and TRBJ1-5; 7 bases are a match to TRBD1. With V trimmed by 5 bases and J by 6 bases, 7 bases remained unmatched. This CDR3 has 14 residues. CDR1 LGHDT and CDR2 YNNKEL come from the germline V gene (reference sequence). CDR3 loop: CASSSTGSFQPQHF. As DNA, the CDR3 is TGTGCCAGCAGCTCGACAGGGAGTTTTCAGCCCCAGCATTTT.

This chain uses TRBV4-3 with TRBJ1-6, with D tentatively TRBD1 (6 bases). Germline CDR1 and CDR2: LGHNA and YSLEER. V dropped 0 bases and J dropped 7 bases, with 16 bases sitting between them. CDR3 size: 17 residues. The CDR3 is CASSQDNVQGVNSPLHF. In DNA form, the CDR3 reads TGCGCCAGCAGCCAAGATAATGTACAGGGTGTGAATTCACCCCTCCACTTT.

This clonotype was observed a few times. The chain links TRBV6-5 to TRBJ1-1; D perhaps matches TRBD1 (6 bases). The CDR3 runs 18 residues. Trimming took off 4 bases at V and 5 bases at J, with 26 bases between the two ends. Per germline, CDR1 MNHEY and CDR2 SVGAGI. For the CDR3, the DNA is TGTGCCAGCAGTTCCCCGGGGGGGCGCGGTCGACTAGGGACTGAAGCTTTCTTT. Amino acid sequence: CASSSPGGRGRLGTEAFF.

The J gene is TRBJ2-5, the V gene TRBV12-3 or TRBV12-4; D is unclear. Between the trimmed V and J ends, which lost 2 bases and 5 bases, there was a span of 12 bases. The CDR3 is 14 amino acids. The CDR3 loop is CASSLRALRETQYF. The CDR3 nucleotides are TGTGCCAGCAGTTTAAGGGCACTCCGGGAGACCCAGTACTTC.

This clonotype appeared a few times. The chain joins TRBV7-2 to TRBJ2-3; 12 nucleotides line up with TRBD2. V shed 5 bases, J shed 4 bases, and the junction held 13 bases outside the gene matches. The CDR3 runs to 18 residues. Germline V gene sequence: CDR1 SGHTA, CDR2 FQGNSA. CDR3 region: CASSDRRLAGGPADTQYF. The CDR3 DNA reads as TGTGCCAGCAGCGACCGCCGCCTAGCGGGGGGGCCAGCAGATACGCAGTATTTT.

V gene TRBV29-1 combines with J gene TRBJ2-2, with 10 bases that match TRBD1. Trimming at V came to 6 bases and at J to 6 bases, leaving 7 bases not matched to a gene. Germline CDR1 is SQVTM and CDR2 is ANQGSEA. The length of the CDR3 is 14 residues. CDR3 DNA: TGCAGCGTCAGGGGACAGGGGAGCTCCGGGGAGCTGTTTTTT. Translation gives CSVRGQGSSGELFF.

CDR3 residues: CAVRDGSYEQYF. CDR3 coding DNA: TGTGCCGTCCGGGACGGTTCCTACGAGCAGTACTTC. The chain joins TRBV6-6 to TRBJ2-7; the D gene could be TRBD1 or TRBD2 (5 bases each). CDR3 length: 12 amino acids. V was pared by 11 bases and J by 1 base, with 12 bases between. Germline CDR1 reads MNHNY; CDR2 reads SVGAGI (reference sequence).

This clonotype occurred a few times. The chain joins TRBV11-2 to TRBJ2-5; 9 positions match TRBD2. Germline V gene sequence: CDR1 SGHAT, CDR2 FQNNGV. This CDR3 contains 16 residues. Trimming at V came to 1 base and at J to 4 bases, leaving 7 bases not matched to a gene. In nucleotides, the CDR3 is TGTGCCAGCAGCTTAGGGCTAGCGGGGTCCGCAGAGACCCAGTACTTC. Its protein product is CASSLGLAGSAETQYF.

This clonotype has just a few counts. The chain combines TRBV7-9 with TRBJ2-1; 11 bases fit TRBD2. Germline CDR1 and CDR2: SEHNR and FQNEAQ (reference sequence). Trimming removed 10 bases from V and 8 bases from J; junction bases left unmatched: 10. This CDR3 has 14 amino acids. CDR3 DNA sequence: TGTGCCACCCGGGATACTAGCGGGAGCTATGAGCAGTTCTTC. Its translation: CATRDTSGSYEQFF.

The table lists this clonotype with a few counts. The chain has TRBV12-3 or TRBV12-4 and TRBJ2-1; 9 bases map to TRBD1. V shed 5 bases, J shed 4 bases, and the junction held 9 bases outside the gene matches. The CDR3 contains 16 residues. The CDR3 DNA sequence: TGTGCCAGCAGTCAAACAATAGGGACAGGGTACAATGAGCAGTTCTTC. It yields the protein CASSQTIGTGYNEQFF.

The rearrangement links TRBV7-3 to TRBJ2-1, with 10 nucleotides matching TRBD2. J was trimmed by 5 bases and V by 5 bases; bases with no gene match: 6. The germline V gene encodes CDR1 SGHTA and CDR2 FQGTGA. This CDR3 is built from 15 residues. As DNA, the CDR3 is TGTGCCAGCAGCCAAGCGGGGGGGCCGCACAATGAGCAGTTCTTC. It yields the protein CASSQAGGPHNEQFF.

This clonotype was picked up a small number of times. This chain joins TRBV7-2 and TRBJ1-1, with D maybe TRBD1 (6 bases). Germline V CDR1 and CDR2: SGHTA, FQGNSA. This CDR3 contains 14 residues. V lost 5 bases, J lost 0 bases, and 10 bases lay in between. CDR3 loop: CASSQDSLNTEAFF. CDR3 coding DNA: TGTGCCAGCAGCCAGGACAGCTTGAACACTGAAGCTTTCTTT.

Worth noting for this clonotype: A single base separates this from a much larger clone, so it may be a read error. The chain combines TRBV24-1 with TRBJ2-3, with 7 bases lining up with TRBD1. The junction had 4 bases not matched to a gene; V was cut back by 3 bases and J by 2 bases. Germline V gives CDR1 KGHDR, CDR2 SFDVKD. The CDR3 totals 15 residues. CDR3 bases: TGTGCCACCAGTGATCCGACAGGGCCCACAGATACGCAGTATTTT. Its translation is CATSDPTGPTDTQYF.

In its sample, this clonotype was seen a few times. The genes are TRBV5-1 and TRBJ2-2; 10 positions agree with TRBD2. The CDR3 has 18 amino acids. Trimming at V came to 0 bases and at J to 5 bases, leaving 10 bases not matched to a gene. Looked up from germline, CDR1 is SGHRS and CDR2 is YFSETQ. DNA of the CDR3: TGCGCCAGCAGCTTGGTATTAGCGGGAGGAGGGCCGACCGGGGAGCTGTTTTTT. Amino acids: CASSLVLAGGGPTGELFF.

V and J are TRBV5-1 and TRBJ1-4, with 9 bases matching TRBD1. From germline, CDR1 is SGHRS and CDR2 YFSETQ. This CDR3 spans 15 amino acids. The trim removed 4 bases at V and 5 bases at J, leaving 6 bases unmatched. CDR3 sequence (DNA): TGCGCCAGCAGCCTCCTGGGACAGGGCAATGAAAAACTGTTTTTT. Encoded protein: CASSLLGQGNEKLFF. The full variable domain, completed using reference TRBV5-1 and TRBJ1-4, is KAGVTQTPRYLIKTRGQQVTLSCSPISGHRSVSWYQQTPGQGLQFLFEYFSETQRNKGNFPGRFSGRQFSNSRSEMNVSTLELGDSALYLCASSLLGQGNEKLFFGSGTQLSVL.

The chain has TRBV30 and TRBJ2-7; TRBD2 matches at 13 bases. Germline lookup yields CDR1 GTSNPN and CDR2 SVGIG (reference sequence). The V and J ends lost 1 base and 6 bases, in that order; junction bases with no gene match: 9. This CDR3 comprises 16 residues. The CDR3 DNA follows: TGTGCCTGGAGTGAACTAGCGGGGGGGAGACCCCTCGAGCAGTACTTC. It codes for CAWSELAGGRPLEQYF.

This rearrangement joins TRBV29-1 to TRBJ2-3; 7 positions agree with TRBD1. This CDR3 comprises 15 residues. The junction had 11 bases not matched to a gene; V was cut back by 7 bases and J by 1 base. In germline, CDR1 is SQVTM, CDR2 ANQGSEA. As DNA, the CDR3 is TGCAGCGGAACTCAGGGGACAGACCGCACAGATACGCAGTATTTT. Translated, it gives CSGTQGTDRTDTQYF.

This clonotype was seen a few times. The chain couples TRBV6-5 to TRBJ2-1; TRBD2 matches 9 bases. The germline V gene has CDR1 MNHEY and CDR2 SVGAGI. Germline trimming cut 0 bases from V and 9 bases from J; bases unmatched to any gene: 15. The CDR3 extends over 18 amino acids. The CDR3 sequence is CASSYSGTRLAAGGEQFF. The CDR3 bases are TGTGCCAGCAGTTACTCGGGAACGAGACTAGCGGCCGGCGGTGAGCAGTTCTTC.

This chain uses TRBV7-9 with TRBJ2-3; D uncertain. This CDR3 is 17 amino acids long. Germline values: CDR1 SEHNR, CDR2 FQNEAQ (reference sequence). Trimming shortened V by 5 bases and J by 0 bases, and 18 bases separated the two germline ends. CDR3 in DNA: TGTGCCAGCAGCATATCCTCGGCTGTCCCTAGCACAGATACGCAGTATTTT. This codes for CASSISSAVPSTDTQYF.

V gene TRBV7-2 combines with J gene TRBJ1-1; no clear D. This CDR3 region has 13 residues. Germline V gene sequence: CDR1 SGHTA, CDR2 FQGNSA. Trimming took 2 bases from V and 10 from J, leaving 14 bases between them. The CDR3 loop reads CASSLTLPETAFF. The CDR3 DNA reads as TGTGCCAGCAGCTTAACCCTCCCCGAGACAGCTTTCTTT.

The chain joins TRBV21-1 to TRBJ2-3. TRBV21-1 is a listed pseudogene. The CDR3 covers 14 residues. The CDR3 sequence is CASSEKTCRDTQYF. CDR3 DNA: TGTGCCAGCAGCGAGAAGACATGCCGGGATACGCAGTATTTT.

The J gene is TRBJ2-2, the V gene TRBV5-1, with D maybe TRBD2 (6 bases). From germline, CDR1 is SGHRS and CDR2 YFSETQ. V lost 3 bases to trimming and J lost 4 bases, with 19 bases between them. The CDR3 loop spans 17 amino acids. CDR3 bases: TGCGCCAGCAGCTCGACTAGTGCCGGGTCGGGCACCGGGGAGCTGTTTTTT. Its translation is CASSSTSAGSGTGELFF.